This entry concerns a single TCR beta chain. Original processing notes: Nucleated cell number was recorded as an estimate derived from reference gene primer amplification. The assay was immunoSEQ multiplex PCR, and TCRdb's table has in-frame clones only and misses some. V and J calls plus clone size are reproduced from that table; the DNA served to infer D and trimming. Counted here are some 200,000 clones, approximately 79% occurring once; the ten biggest clones make up approximately 15%. This sample stems from a study of blood T cell repertoires in COVID-19. For the study at large: The origin of the acute and convalescent COVID-19 samples was the United States, Italy and Spain. PBMCs, B-cell-depleted T cells, or T cells were the source of the cDNA or gDNA that made up the material.

There are 12 residues in the CDR3. Germline CDR1 GTSNPN, CDR2 SVGIG (reference sequence). Trimming stripped 3 bases from V and 10 bases from J, with 15 bases between. Sequenced: peripheral blood. This clonotype was obtained from a man aged 30 to 45 with active or convalescent COVID-19. The chain uses TRBV30 and TRBJ1-1; tentative D call: TRBD1 (6 bases). The CDR3 bases are TGTGCCTGGAGCCCGAGACAGGATCGAGCTTTCTTT. Its protein is CAWSPRQDRAFF.